The clone carrying this T cell receptor (beta chain) is labeled as medium-sized. This record belongs to a study of T-cell memory formation after mild COVID-19. The CDR3 loop spans 16 amino acids. The germline V gene encodes CDR1 SGHKS and CDR2 YYEKEE (reference sequence). The V gene lost 2 bases and the J gene lost 5 bases, with 17 bases spanning the gap. MiXCR, run by TCRdb on the 5' RACE reads, gives a single entry per CDR3 protein. The table records just over 50,000 distinct CDR3 sequences, 9.3% of them present only once. This TCR was recovered from an adult woman who had mild COVID-19 (a few samples of this study predate the infection). Cell type and time point are not known. Sample: PBMCs or a T cell subset sorted from them (not recorded which). The chain links TRBV5-5 to TRBJ2-1, with D perhaps matching TRBD1 (6 bases). CDR3 amino acids: CASSFFRQGRDNEQFF. In nucleotides, the CDR3 is TGTGCCAGCAGCTTCTTTAGGCAGGGGCGCGACAATGAGCAGTTCTTC.